One T cell receptor (beta chain) is described in this entry. What it binds is unknown. Germline V gives CDR1 SGDLS, CDR2 YYNGEE. CDR3 length: 12 amino acids. V dropped 0 bases and J dropped 5 bases, with 2 bases sitting between them. Antigen-specific CD4+ T cell clonotypes were called by their expansion after viral peptide-pool culture in ViraFEST. Subsequent to a culture period of approximately 11 days, CD4+ T cells were isolated. Each participant was administered two doses of either the BNT162b2 or the mRNA-1273 vaccine. Both day 3 and day 7 saw half the medium replaced with IL-2 medium. The data belong to a study of vaccination effects on CD4 cells after COVID-19. Study-wide results and caveats: There was only 1 of 255 vaccine-induced clones in healthy vaccinees that cross-reacted with common cold coronaviruses. Few convalescent patients were studied, and early post-infection samples were lacking. Among infection- and vaccine-induced clones, marked clonal contraction occurred late after vaccination.

Measured with immunoSEQ multiplex PCR; TCRdb has only the in-frame clones, and not every one. The data show 55,000 to 70,000 clones, with roughly 76% seen just once and around 0.9% held by the top ten. J is TRBJ2-2 and V is TRBV9; D is undetermined. Sequenced here: CD4+ T cells from PBMCs cultured with HCoV-OC43 spike peptides, sampled after COVID-19 vaccination. The subset here: HCoV-OC43 spike overlapping peptide pool stimulation. The receptor's source is a human donor who received a COVID-19 vaccine. This CDR3 is CASSVGTGELFF. Written as DNA, the CDR3 is TGTGCCAGCAGCGTAGGGACCGGGGAGCTGTTTTTT. The full variable domain, with the rest looked up from reference TRBV9 and TRBJ2-2, is DSGVTQTPKHLITATGQRVTLRCSPRSGDLSVYWYQQSLDQGLQFLIQYYNGEERAKGNILERFSAQQFPDLHSELNLSSLELGDSALYFCASSVGTGELFFGEGSRLTVL.